The present TCR beta chain was sequenced within a study of graft-versus-host responses after intestinal transplantation. Overall study: Each recipient received anti-thymocyte globulin induction, then tacrolimus and steroids for two to three years.

In the case of this clone: Its antigen is unknown.

Germline lookup yields CDR1 SEHNR and CDR2 FQNEAQ (reference sequence). CDR3 size: 13 residues. The V segment lost 8 bases and the J segment 0 bases; nucleotides outside the gene matches: 2. Study-wide results and limits: Across patients carrying graft-donor T cell macrochimerism, allografts held high graft-versus-host to host-versus-graft clonal ratios.

Some clones are missing from TCRdb's copy, which holds only in-frame ones; the method was immunoSEQ multiplex PCR. Of over 70,000 clones listed, around 89% are singletons. The chain carries TRBV7-9 and TRBJ2-3, with 7 bases that match TRBD2. The TCR comes from a human donor who was the organ donor for an intestinal transplant. The sample here was unstimulated CD8+ T cells sorted from spleen or lymph node cells, taken before transplant. This CDR3 is CASARGSTDTQYF. Written as DNA, the CDR3 is TGTGCCAGCGCGCGGGGGAGCACAGATACGCAGTATTTT.